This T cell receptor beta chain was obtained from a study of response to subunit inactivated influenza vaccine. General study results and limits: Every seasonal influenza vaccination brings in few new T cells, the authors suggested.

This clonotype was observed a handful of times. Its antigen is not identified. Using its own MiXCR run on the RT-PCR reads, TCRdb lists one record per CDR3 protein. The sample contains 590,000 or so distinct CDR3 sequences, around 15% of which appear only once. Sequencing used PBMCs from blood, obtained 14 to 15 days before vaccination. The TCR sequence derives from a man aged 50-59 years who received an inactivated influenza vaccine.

CDR3 in DNA: TGTGCCAGCAGCTTAGGGAGTGTTGACACCGGGGAGCTGTTTTTT. This encodes CASSLGSVDTGELFF. The V call is TRBV7-2, the J call TRBJ2-2; no firm D call. Germline values: CDR1 SGHTA, CDR2 FQGNSA. The CDR3 is made up of 15 amino acids. Trimming shortened V by 1 base and J by 3 bases, and 9 bases separated the two germline ends. The variable domain in full, with the rest retrieved from reference TRBV7-2 and TRBJ2-2, is GAGVSQSPSNKVTEKGKDVELRCDPISGHTALYWYRQSLGQGLEFLIYFQGNSAPDKSGLPSDRFSAERTGGSVSTLTIQRTQQEDSAVYLCASSLGSVDTGELFFGEGSRLTVL.